The sequence of this T cell receptor (beta chain) was determined in a study of T cell responses to AZD1222 COVID-19 vaccine. V lost 4 bases, J lost 0 bases, and 16 bases lay in between. Germline V CDR1 and CDR2: LGHNA, YNFKEQ. This CDR3 comprises 17 residues. In the case of this clone: Its antigen remains unidentified.

Whole-study findings and limits: Close to half of all spike-specific TCRs reportedly target regions of the variants that are unmutated.

Generated by immunoSEQ multiplex PCR, the TCRdb table keeps only in-frame clones and is missing some. The table has 110,000 or so clones, more than 85% seen once. The origin of this receptor is an adult who received the AZD1222 COVID-19 vaccine. This chain connects TRBV4-2 to TRBJ2-1, with D perhaps TRBD1 (5 bases). The sequencing here drew on peripheral blood, taken 28 days after the second AZD1222 dose. The CDR3 reads CASSPVKDILSYNEQFF. In nucleotides, the CDR3 is TGTGCCAGCAGCCCGGTGAAGGACATTCTCTCCTACAATGAGCAGTTCTTC.